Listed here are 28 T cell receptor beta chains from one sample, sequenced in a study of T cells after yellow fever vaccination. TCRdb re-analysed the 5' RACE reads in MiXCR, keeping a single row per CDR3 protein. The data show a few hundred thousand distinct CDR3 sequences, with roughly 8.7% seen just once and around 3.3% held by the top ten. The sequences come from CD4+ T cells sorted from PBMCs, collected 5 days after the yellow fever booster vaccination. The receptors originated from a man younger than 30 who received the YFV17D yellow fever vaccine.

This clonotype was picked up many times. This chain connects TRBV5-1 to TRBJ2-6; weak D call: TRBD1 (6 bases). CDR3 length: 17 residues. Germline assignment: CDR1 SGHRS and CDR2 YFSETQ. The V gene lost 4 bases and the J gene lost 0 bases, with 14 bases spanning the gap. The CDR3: CASSIRTVNSGANVLTF. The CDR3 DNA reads TGCGCCAGCAGCATCCGGACAGTGAACTCTGGGGCCAACGTCCTGACTTTC. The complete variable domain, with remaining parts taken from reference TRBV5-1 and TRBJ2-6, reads KAGVTQTPRYLIKTRGQQVTLSCSPISGHRSVSWYQQTPGQGLQFLFEYFSETQRNKGNFPGRFSGRQFSNSRSEMNVSTLELGDSALYLCASSIRTVNSGANVLTFGAGSRLTVL.

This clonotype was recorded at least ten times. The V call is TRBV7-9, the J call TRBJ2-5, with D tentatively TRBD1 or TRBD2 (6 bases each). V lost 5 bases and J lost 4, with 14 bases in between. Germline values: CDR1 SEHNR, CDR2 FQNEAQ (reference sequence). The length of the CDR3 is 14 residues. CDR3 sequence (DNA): TGTGCCAGCAGCCCGTTCGGGGGCCCAGAGACCCAGTACTTC. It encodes CASSPFGGPETQYF.

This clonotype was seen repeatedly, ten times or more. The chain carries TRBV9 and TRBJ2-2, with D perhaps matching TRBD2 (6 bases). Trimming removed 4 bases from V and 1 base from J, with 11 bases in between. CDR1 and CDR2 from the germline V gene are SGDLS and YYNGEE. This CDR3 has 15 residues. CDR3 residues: CASSSTGGNTGELFF. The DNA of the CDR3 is TGTGCCAGCAGCTCAACCGGGGGGAACACCGGGGAGCTGTTTTTT.

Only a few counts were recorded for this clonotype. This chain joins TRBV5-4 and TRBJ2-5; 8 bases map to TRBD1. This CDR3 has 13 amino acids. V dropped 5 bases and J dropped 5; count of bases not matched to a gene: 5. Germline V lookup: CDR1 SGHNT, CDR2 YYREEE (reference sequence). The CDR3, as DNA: TGTGCCAGCAGGGAGGGACAGGAGGAGACCCAGTACTTC. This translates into CASREGQEETQYF.

CDR3 loop: CSLFGNTEAFF. CDR3 bases: TGCAGCCTTTTTGGAAACACTGAAGCTTTCTTT. This sequence joins TRBV20-1 and TRBJ1-1; D is undetermined. The CDR3 spans 11 residues. Germline values: CDR1 DFQATT, CDR2 SNEGSKA (reference sequence).

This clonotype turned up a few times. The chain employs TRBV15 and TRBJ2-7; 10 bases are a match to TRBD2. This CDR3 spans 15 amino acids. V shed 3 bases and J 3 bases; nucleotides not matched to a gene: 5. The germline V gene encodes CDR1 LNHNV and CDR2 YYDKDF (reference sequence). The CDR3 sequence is CATSRGGTSDYEQYF. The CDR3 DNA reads TGTGCCACCAGCAGGGGTGGGACTAGCGACTACGAGCAGTACTTC.

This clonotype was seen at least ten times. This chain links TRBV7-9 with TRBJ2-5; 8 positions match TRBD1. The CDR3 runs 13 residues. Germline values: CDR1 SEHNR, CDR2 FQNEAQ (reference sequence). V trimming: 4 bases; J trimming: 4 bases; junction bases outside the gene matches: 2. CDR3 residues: CASSSRGPETQYF. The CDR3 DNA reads TGTGCCAGCAGCTCCAGGGGGCCAGAGACCCAGTACTTC.

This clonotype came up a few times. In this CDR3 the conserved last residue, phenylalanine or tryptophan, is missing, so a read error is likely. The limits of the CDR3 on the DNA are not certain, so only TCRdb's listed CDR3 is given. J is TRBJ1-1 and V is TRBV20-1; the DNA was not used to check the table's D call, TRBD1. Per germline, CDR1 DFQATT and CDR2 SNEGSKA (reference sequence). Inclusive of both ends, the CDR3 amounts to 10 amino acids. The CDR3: CSAAGTGGSI.

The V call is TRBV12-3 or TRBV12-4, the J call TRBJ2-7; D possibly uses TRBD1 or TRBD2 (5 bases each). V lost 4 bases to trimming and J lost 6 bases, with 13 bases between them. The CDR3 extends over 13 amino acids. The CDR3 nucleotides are TGTGCCAGCAGTTCCCAGTCGAGGGGCGAGCAGTACTTC. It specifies CASSSQSRGEQYF.

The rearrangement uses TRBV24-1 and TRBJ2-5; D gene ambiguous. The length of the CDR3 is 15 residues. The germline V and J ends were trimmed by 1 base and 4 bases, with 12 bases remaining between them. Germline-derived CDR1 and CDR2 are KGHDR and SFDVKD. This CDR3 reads CATSDFGTDLETQYF. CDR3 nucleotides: TGTGCCACCAGTGATTTCGGAACCGATTTAGAGACCCAGTACTTC.

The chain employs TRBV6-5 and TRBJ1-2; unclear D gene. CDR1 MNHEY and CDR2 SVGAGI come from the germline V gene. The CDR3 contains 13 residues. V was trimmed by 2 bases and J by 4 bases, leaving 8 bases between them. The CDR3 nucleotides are TGTGCCAGCAGTTACGAGCCAGTCTATGGCTACACCTTC. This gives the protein CASSYEPVYGYTF.

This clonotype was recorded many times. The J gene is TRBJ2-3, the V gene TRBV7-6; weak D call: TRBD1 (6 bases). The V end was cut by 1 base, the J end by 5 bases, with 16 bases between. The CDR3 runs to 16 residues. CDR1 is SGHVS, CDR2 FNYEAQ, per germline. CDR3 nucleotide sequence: TGTGCCAGCAGCTTAGAGTTTTGGGGGCCGGGAGATACGCAGTATTTT. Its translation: CASSLEFWGPGDTQYF.

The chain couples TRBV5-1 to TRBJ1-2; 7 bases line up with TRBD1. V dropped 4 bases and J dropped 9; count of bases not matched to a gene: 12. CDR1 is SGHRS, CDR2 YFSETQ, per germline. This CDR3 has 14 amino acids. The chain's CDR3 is CASSPPGTAISYTF. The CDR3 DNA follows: TGCGCCAGCAGCCCGCCCGGGACAGCCATTAGCTACACCTTC.

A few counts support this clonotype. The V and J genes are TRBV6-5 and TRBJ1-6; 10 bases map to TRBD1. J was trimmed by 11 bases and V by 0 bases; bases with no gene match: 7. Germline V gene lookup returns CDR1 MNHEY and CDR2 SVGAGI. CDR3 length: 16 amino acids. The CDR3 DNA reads TGTGCCAGCAGTTACTCGGGGGCGGGACAGGGGACACCCCTCCACTTT. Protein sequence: CASSYSGAGQGTPLHF.

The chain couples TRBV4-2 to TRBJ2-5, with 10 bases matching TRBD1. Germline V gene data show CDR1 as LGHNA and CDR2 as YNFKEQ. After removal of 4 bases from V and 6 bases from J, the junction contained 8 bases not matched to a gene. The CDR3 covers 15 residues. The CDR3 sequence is CASSLRSTGGKTQYF. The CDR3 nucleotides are TGTGCCAGCAGCCTGCGCTCGACAGGGGGCAAGACCCAGTACTTC.

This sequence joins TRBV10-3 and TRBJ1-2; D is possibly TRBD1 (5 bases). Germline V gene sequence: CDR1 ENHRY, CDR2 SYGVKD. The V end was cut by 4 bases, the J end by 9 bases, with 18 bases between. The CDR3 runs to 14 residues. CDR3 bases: TGTGCCATCAGTGGGCAGCGGGAGGAGGGGCGCTACACCTTC. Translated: CAISGQREEGRYTF.

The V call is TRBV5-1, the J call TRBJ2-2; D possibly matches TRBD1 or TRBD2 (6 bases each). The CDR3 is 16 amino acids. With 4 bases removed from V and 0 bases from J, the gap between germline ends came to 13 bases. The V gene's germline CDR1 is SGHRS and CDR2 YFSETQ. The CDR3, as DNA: TGCGCCAGCAGCATAGATGGGGGGCCGAACACCGGGGAGCTGTTTTTT. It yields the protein CASSIDGGPNTGELFF. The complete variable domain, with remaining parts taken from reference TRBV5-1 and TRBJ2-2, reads KAGVTQTPRYLIKTRGQQVTLSCSPISGHRSVSWYQQTPGQGLQFLFEYFSETQRNKGNFPGRFSGRQFSNSRSEMNVSTLELGDSALYLCASSIDGGPNTGELFFGEGSRLTVL.

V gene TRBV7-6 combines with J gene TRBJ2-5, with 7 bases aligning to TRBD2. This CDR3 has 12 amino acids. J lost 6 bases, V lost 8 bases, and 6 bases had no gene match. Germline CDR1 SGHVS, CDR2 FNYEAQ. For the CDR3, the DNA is TGTGCCAGCTTCGGGAGGTCCAAGACCCAGTACTTC. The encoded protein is CASFGRSKTQYF.

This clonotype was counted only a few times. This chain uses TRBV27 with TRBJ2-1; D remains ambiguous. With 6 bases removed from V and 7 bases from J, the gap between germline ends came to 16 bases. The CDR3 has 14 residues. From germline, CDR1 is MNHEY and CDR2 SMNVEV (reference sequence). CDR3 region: CASRDDVTRNEQFF. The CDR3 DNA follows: TGTGCCAGCAGAGATGACGTAACCCGGAATGAGCAGTTCTTC.

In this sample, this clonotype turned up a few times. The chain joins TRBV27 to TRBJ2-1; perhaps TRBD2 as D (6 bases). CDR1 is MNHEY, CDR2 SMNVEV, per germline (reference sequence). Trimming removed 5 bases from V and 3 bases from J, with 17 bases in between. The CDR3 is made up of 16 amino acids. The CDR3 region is CASSPHRLGGYNEQFF. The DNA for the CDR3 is TGTGCCAGCAGTCCTCACCGTCTGGGGGGCTACAATGAGCAGTTCTTC.

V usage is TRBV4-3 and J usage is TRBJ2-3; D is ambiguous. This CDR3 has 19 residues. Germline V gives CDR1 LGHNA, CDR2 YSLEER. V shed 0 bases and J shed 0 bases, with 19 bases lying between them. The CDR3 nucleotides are TGCGCCAGCAGCCAAGATATCCCCGGTGCTTCCGTTAGCACAGATACGCAGTATTTT. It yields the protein CASSQDIPGASVSTDTQYF.

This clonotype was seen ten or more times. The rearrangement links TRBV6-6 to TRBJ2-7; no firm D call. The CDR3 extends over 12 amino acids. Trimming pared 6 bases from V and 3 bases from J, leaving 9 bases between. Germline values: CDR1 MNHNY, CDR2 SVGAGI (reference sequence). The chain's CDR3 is CASSNPLYEQYF. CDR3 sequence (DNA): TGTGCCAGCAGCAACCCTCTCTACGAGCAGTACTTC.

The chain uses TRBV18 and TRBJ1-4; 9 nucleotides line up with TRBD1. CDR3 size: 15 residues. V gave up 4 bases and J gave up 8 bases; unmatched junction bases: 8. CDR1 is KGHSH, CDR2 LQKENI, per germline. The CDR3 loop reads CASSRNRDREEKLFF. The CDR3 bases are TGTGCCAGCTCACGGAACCGGGACAGGGAAGAAAAACTGTTTTTT. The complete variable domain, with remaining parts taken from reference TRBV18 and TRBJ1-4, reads NAGVMQNPRHLVRRRGQEARLRCSPMKGHSHVYWYRQLPEEGLKFMVYLQKENIIDESGMPKERFSAEFPKEGPSILRIQQVVRGDSAAYFCASSRNRDREEKLFFGSGTQLSVL.

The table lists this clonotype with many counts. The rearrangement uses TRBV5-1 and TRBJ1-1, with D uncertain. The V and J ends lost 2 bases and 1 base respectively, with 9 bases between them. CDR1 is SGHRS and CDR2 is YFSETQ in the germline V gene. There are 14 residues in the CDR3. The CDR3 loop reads CASSFRGTNTEAFF. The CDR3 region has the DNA TGCGCCAGCAGCTTTCGTGGCACGAACACTGAAGCTTTCTTT.

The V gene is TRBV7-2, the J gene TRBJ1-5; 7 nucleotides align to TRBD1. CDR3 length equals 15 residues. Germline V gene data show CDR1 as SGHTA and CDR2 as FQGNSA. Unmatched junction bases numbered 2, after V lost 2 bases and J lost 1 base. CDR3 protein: CASSLTGASNQPQHF. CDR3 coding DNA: TGTGCCAGCAGCTTAACAGGGGCAAGCAATCAGCCCCAGCATTTT.

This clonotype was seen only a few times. The CDR3: CAISGLRGEAFF. In DNA form, the CDR3 reads TGTGCCATCTCGGGGTTAAGGGGTGAAGCTTTCTTT. The rearrangement uses TRBV11-2 and TRBJ1-1, with TRBD1 as a possible D gene (5 bases). V was shortened by 10 bases and J by 7 bases, with 16 bases between the two germline ends. The V gene's germline CDR1 is SGHAT and CDR2 FQNNGV. This CDR3 has 12 residues.

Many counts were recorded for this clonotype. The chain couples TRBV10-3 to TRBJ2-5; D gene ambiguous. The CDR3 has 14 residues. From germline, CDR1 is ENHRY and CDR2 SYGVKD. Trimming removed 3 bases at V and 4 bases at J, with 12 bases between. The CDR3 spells CAISEVKSGETQYF. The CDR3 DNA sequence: TGTGCCATCAGTGAAGTCAAATCGGGAGAGACCCAGTACTTC.

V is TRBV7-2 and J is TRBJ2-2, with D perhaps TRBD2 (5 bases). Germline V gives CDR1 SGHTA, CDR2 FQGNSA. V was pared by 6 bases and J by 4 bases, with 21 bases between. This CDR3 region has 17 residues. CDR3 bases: TGTGCCAGCAGTGGCCGGGGTGCGATCGGCGGCACCGGGGAGCTGTTTTTT. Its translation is CASSGRGAIGGTGELFF.